This T cell receptor beta chain emerged from a study of cytomegalovirus exposure and HLA in healthy donors. Study details: An analysis done earlier identified about 100 million unique TCR beta sequences from approximately 170 million T cells.

Notes on this clone: The antigen remains undetermined.

Study-level results: Sequencing probably produced one cluster of sequence variants that were highly shared. Reports credit the classifier with highly specific, highly sensitive diagnosis of cytomegalovirus status.

Per germline, CDR1 MNHNS and CDR2 SASEGT. V was cut by 5 bases and J by 4 bases, with 17 bases left in between. The CDR3 spans 15 residues. Both 60 Vbeta primers and 13 Jbeta primers went into the PCR. In the authors' workflow: Per a later analysis, the number of unique TCR beta chains was around 79 million, of which about 11 million were shared. Repertoires were generated with immunoSEQ multiplex PCR, while TCRdb's copy carries only in-frame clones and drops some. V and J calls and clone size come straight from that table; D and trimming were deduced from the DNA. The sample contains approximately 170,000 clones, about 70% of which appear only once.

This sequence joins TRBV6-1 and TRBJ1-2; D is uncertain. The sequenced sample was PBMCs. The clonotype was recovered from a woman aged 40 to 49 in good health and CMV-seropositive. The CDR3 protein is CASSLGPGVGYGYTF. The DNA for the CDR3 is TGTGCCAGCAGTCTTGGGCCCGGGGTAGGCTATGGCTACACCTTC.